A selection of T cell receptor beta chains follows, all from one sample in a study of OX40 agonist ivuxolimab in advanced cancers. The assay was immunoSEQ multiplex PCR, and TCRdb's table has in-frame clones only and misses some. The sample lists approximately 77,000 clones; about nine tenths were seen once. The sequencing here drew on CD4+ or CD8+ T cells sorted from blood, taken in a trial of the OX40 agonist ivuxolimab. The receptors originated from an adult with an advanced solid tumor such as melanoma, head and neck, liver or kidney cancer. The CDR3 runs from the conserved cysteine through the conserved F or W. A D gene is named only where the DNA matches it firmly. Only some rows state a clone size, as once, few, many or a class for expanded clones.

CDR3 DNA: TGTGCCAGCAGTTACGGGACAGGCCACCAAGAGACCCAGTACTTC; CDR3 protein: CASSYGTGHQETQYF; D gene: TRBD1; V gene: TRBV6-5; J gene: TRBJ2-5; clone size: once
CDR3 DNA: TGTGCCAGCAGCCTCCGAGCGAACACTGAAGCTTTCTTT; CDR3 protein: CASSLRANTEAFF; D gene: NA; V gene: TRBV14; J gene: TRBJ1-1; clone size: NA
CDR3 DNA: TGTGCCAGTAGGAGTACAGGGGGCGCGCCCAGCTACACCTTC; CDR3 protein: CASRSTGGAPSYTF; D gene: TRBD1; V gene: TRBV19; J gene: TRBJ1-2; clone size: few
CDR3 DNA: TGTGCCAGCAGCTTAGGGACTAGTATTAGCACAGATACGCAGTATTTT; CDR3 protein: CASSLGTSISTDTQYF; D gene: TRBD2; V gene: TRBV7-9; J gene: TRBJ2-3; clone size: once
CDR3 DNA: TGTGCCAGCAGTTTCCGGGGATATGGCTACACCTTC; CDR3 protein: CASSFRGYGYTF; D gene: NA; V gene: TRBV28; J gene: TRBJ1-2; clone size: NA
CDR3 DNA: TGTGCCAGCAGCTTAATGATGGGGGATACGCAGTATTTT; CDR3 protein: CASSLMMGDTQYF; D gene: NA; V gene: TRBV7-3; J gene: TRBJ2-3; clone size: NA
CDR3 DNA: TGTGCCAGCAGCTTAGTAGGCCAGAACACCTACGAGCAGTACTTC; CDR3 protein: CASSLVGQNTYEQYF; D gene: NA; V gene: TRBV11-2; J gene: TRBJ2-7; clone size: NA
CDR3 DNA: TGTGCCAGCAGAACCAGCGGGGGAGAGACCCAGTACTTC; CDR3 protein: CASRTSGGETQYF; D gene: TRBD2; V gene: TRBV6-5; J gene: TRBJ2-5; clone size: NA
CDR3 DNA: TGTGCCAGCAGTTCGTCGGACGGCTATGGCTACACCTTC; CDR3 protein: CASSSSDGYGYTF; D gene: NA; V gene: TRBV27; J gene: TRBJ1-2; clone size: once
CDR3 DNA: TGTGCCAGCAGTTTCTGGCGCAACACCGGGGAGCTGTTTTTT; CDR3 protein: CASSFWRNTGELFF; D gene: NA; V gene: TRBV27; J gene: TRBJ2-2; clone size: NA
CDR3 DNA: TGTGCCAGCCCCCCCGGGCGGGGCGGGAGGGGCGGGACAGATACGCAGTATTTT; CDR3 protein: CASPPGRGGRGGTDTQYF; D gene: TRBD2; V gene: TRBV28; J gene: TRBJ2-3; clone size: NA
CDR3 DNA: TGTGCCAGTAGTATCGGCCCTAGCGGGGGGTCTGATACGCAGTATTTT; CDR3 protein: CASSIGPSGGSDTQYF; D gene: TRBD2; V gene: TRBV19; J gene: TRBJ2-3; clone size: NA
CDR3 DNA: TGCGCCAGCAGGCCGGGCCCAACTAATGAAAAACTGTTTTTT; CDR3 protein: CASRPGPTNEKLFF; D gene: NA; V gene: TRBV5-1; J gene: TRBJ1-4; clone size: NA
CDR3 DNA: TGTGCCAGCAGTTTTAGCGGGGCAGGGGGTAATGAGCAGTTCTTC; CDR3 protein: CASSFSGAGGNEQFF; D gene: NA; V gene: TRBV28; J gene: TRBJ2-1; clone size: NA
CDR3 DNA: TGTGCCAGCGCCCTCCACGAACGAGGGACTGAAGCTTTCTTT; CDR3 protein: CASALHERGTEAFF; D gene: NA; V gene: TRBV27; J gene: TRBJ1-1; clone size: NA
CDR3 DNA: TGTGCCAGCAGCCCAGGAGCGGTGGGGTTCCAAGAGACCCAGTACTTC; CDR3 protein: CASSPGAVGFQETQYF; D gene: NA; V gene: TRBV7-3; J gene: TRBJ2-5; clone size: NA
CDR3 DNA: TGCGCCAGCAGCTTGGGCGGACAGGGGACCTTCTATGGCTACACCTTC; CDR3 protein: CASSLGGQGTFYGYTF; D gene: TRBD1; V gene: TRBV5-1; J gene: TRBJ1-2; clone size: NA
CDR3 DNA: TGTGCCGCGCGACAGGGGAACACTGAAGCTTTCTTT; CDR3 protein: CAARQGNTEAFF; D gene: TRBD1; V gene: TRBV6-1; J gene: TRBJ1-1; clone size: NA
CDR3 DNA: TGTGCCTTACGGGCGACGAACACCGGGGAGCTGTTTTTT; CDR3 protein: CALRATNTGELFF; D gene: NA; V gene: TRBV28; J gene: TRBJ2-2; clone size: NA
CDR3 DNA: TGTGCCAGCGCTCGACAGGGGGTCACCACAGATACGCAGTATTTT; CDR3 protein: CASARQGVTTDTQYF; D gene: TRBD1; V gene: TRBV19; J gene: TRBJ2-3; clone size: NA
CDR3 DNA: TGTGCCAGCAGTCCTCCCGGGACAGTCTATGGCTACACCTTC; CDR3 protein: CASSPPGTVYGYTF; D gene: TRBD1; V gene: TRBV28; J gene: TRBJ1-2; clone size: NA
CDR3 DNA: TGTGCCTGGAGTGTCTGGCATGAGCAGTTCTTC; CDR3 protein: CAWSVWHEQFF; D gene: NA; V gene: TRBV30; J gene: TRBJ2-1; clone size: NA
CDR3 DNA: TGTGCCAGCAACCTTGGACAGGGCACCTACGAGCAGTACTTC; CDR3 protein: CASNLGQGTYEQYF; D gene: TRBD1; V gene: TRBV6-5; J gene: TRBJ2-7; clone size: NA
CDR3 DNA: TGCGCCAGCAGTCCCGGACTAGCGGGAGGCACAGATACGCAGTATTTT; CDR3 protein: CASSPGLAGGTDTQYF; D gene: TRBD2; V gene: TRBV4-1; J gene: TRBJ2-3; clone size: NA
CDR3 DNA: TGCGCCAGCAGCTTGGGGGGCCGGAGCTCCTACGAGCAGTACTTC; CDR3 protein: CASSLGGRSSYEQYF; D gene: NA; V gene: TRBV5-1; J gene: TRBJ2-7; clone size: NA
CDR3 DNA: TGTGCCAGCAGTTCGAAGCGGGAGGGGAGGGATACGCAGTATTTT; CDR3 protein: CASSSKREGRDTQYF; D gene: TRBD2; V gene: TRBV6-6; J gene: TRBJ2-3; clone size: NA
CDR3 DNA: TGCGCCAGCAGCTTGACTAGGGATTCACCCCTCCACTTT; CDR3 protein: CASSLTRDSPLHF; D gene: NA; V gene: TRBV5-1; J gene: TRBJ1-6; clone size: NA
CDR3 DNA: TGTGCAAGTCGCTTATCCGAGACCCAGTACTTC; CDR3 protein: CASRLSETQYF; D gene: NA; V gene: TRBV12-2; J gene: TRBJ2-5; clone size: NA
CDR3 DNA: TGTGCCAGCAGCTTGTTGGGCAATGAGCAGTTCTTC; CDR3 protein: CASSLLGNEQFF; D gene: NA; V gene: TRBV5-6; J gene: TRBJ2-1; clone size: NA
CDR3 DNA: TGTGCCAGCAGCCCGGACAAATTGCCTTTCTTT; CDR3 protein: CASSPDKLPFF; D gene: NA; V gene: TRBV5-5; J gene: TRBJ1-1; clone size: NA